This paragraph reports one T cell receptor (beta chain). These data are taken from a study of cytotoxic CD8 clonotypes in ibrutinib-treated CLL. Per the germline V gene, CDR1 is MNHEY and CDR2 is SVGAGI. This CDR3 has 15 amino acids. Unmatched junction bases numbered 12, after V lost 6 bases and J lost 4 bases. Assay: immunoSEQ multiplex PCR; the TCRdb copy retains only in-frame clones and omits some. The sample lists some 200,000 clones, more than 70% occurring once. The sequence came from a human donor with chronic lymphocytic leukemia. The sample in question was PBMCs, obtained after 12 months of ibrutinib treatment. The chain has TRBV6-5 and TRBJ2-7, with 7 bases identical to TRBD1. The CDR3 sequence is CASSPSTGIGYEQYF. CDR3 bases: TGTGCCAGCAGCCCATCGACAGGGATCGGGTACGAGCAGTACTTC.